This T cell receptor (beta chain) was recovered during a study of T cell changes during pregnancy in multiple sclerosis. Sequenced by immunoSEQ multiplex PCR; TCRdb stores in-frame clones only, minus some. The table has about 99,000 clones, about 90% seen once; the top ten hold 0.75% to 0.95%. V lost 5 bases, J lost 1 base, and 9 bases stayed unmatched. Looked up from germline, CDR1 is SGHRS and CDR2 is YFSETQ. This CDR3 has 16 amino acids. This clone was detected only once. The V call is TRBV5-1, the J call TRBJ2-5; 9 nucleotides line up with TRBD1. Sequenced material: peripheral blood, taken after pregnancy. This receptor was obtained from a female donor with multiple sclerosis, enrolled in a pregnancy study. The CDR3 is CASRVTPTGGQETQYF. The CDR3 DNA follows: TGCGCCAGCAGAGTGACCCCGACAGGGGGCCAAGAGACCCAGTACTTC. The entire variable domain, with the rest obtained from reference TRBV5-1 and TRBJ2-5, is as follows: KAGVTQTPRYLIKTRGQQVTLSCSPISGHRSVSWYQQTPGQGLQFLFEYFSETQRNKGNFPGRFSGRQFSNSRSEMNVSTLELGDSALYLCASRVTPTGGQETQYFGPGTRLLVL.